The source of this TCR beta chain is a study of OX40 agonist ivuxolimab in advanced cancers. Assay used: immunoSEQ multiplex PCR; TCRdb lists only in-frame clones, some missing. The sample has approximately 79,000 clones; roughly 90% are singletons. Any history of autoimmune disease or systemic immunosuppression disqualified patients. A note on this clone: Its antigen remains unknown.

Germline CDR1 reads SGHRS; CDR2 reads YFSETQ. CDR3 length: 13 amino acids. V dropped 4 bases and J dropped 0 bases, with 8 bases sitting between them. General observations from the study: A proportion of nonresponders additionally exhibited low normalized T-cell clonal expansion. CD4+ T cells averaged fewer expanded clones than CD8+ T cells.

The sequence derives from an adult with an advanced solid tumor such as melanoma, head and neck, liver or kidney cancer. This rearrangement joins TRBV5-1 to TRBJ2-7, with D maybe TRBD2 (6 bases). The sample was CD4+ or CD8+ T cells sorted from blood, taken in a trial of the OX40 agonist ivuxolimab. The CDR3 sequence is CASSAGSSYEQYF. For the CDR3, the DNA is TGCGCCAGCAGCGCCGGGAGCTCCTACGAGCAGTACTTC.